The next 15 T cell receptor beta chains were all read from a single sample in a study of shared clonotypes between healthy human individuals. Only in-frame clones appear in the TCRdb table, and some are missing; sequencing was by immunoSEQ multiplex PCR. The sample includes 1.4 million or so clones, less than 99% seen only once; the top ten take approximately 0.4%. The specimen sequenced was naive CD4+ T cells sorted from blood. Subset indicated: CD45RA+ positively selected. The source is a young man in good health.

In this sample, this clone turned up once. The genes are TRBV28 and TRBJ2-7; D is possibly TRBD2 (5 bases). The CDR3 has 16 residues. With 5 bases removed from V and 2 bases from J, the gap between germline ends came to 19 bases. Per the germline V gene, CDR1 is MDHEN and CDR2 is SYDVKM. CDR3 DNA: TGTGCCAGCAGTCCACTACTTCTCGGGAAGACCTACGAGCAGTACTTC. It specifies CASSPLLLGKTYEQYF.

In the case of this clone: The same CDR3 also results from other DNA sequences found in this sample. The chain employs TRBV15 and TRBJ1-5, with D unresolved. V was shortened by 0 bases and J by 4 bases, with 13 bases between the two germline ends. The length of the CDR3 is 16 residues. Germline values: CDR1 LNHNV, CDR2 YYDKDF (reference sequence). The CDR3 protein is CATSRDGHGGNQPQHF. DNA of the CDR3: TGTGCCACCAGCAGAGATGGGCACGGCGGAAATCAGCCCCAGCATTTT.

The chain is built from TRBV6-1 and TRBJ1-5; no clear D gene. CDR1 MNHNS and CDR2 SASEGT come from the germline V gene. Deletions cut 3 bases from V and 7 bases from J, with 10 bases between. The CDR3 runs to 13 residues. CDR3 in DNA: TGTGCCAGCAGTGACATAGGTTCCCAGCCCCAGCATTTT. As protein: CASSDIGSQPQHF.

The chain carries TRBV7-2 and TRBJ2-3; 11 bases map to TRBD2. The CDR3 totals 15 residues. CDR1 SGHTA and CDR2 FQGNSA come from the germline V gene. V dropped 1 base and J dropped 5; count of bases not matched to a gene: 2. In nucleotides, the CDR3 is TGTGCCAGCAGCTTAGGACTAGCGGGATTAGATACGCAGTATTTT. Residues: CASSLGLAGLDTQYF.

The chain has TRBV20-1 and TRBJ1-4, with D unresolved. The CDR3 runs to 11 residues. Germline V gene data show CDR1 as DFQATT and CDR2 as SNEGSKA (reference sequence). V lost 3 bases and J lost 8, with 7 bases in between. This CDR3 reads CSASEEEKLFF. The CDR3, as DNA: TGCAGTGCTAGTGAGGAGGAAAAACTGTTTTTT.

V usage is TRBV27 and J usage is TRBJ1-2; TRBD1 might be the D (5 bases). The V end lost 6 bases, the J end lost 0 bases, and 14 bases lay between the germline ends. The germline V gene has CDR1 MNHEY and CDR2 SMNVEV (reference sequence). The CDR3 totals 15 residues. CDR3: CASRKWDGANYGYTF. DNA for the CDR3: TGTGCCAGCAGGAAATGGGACGGCGCTAACTATGGCTACACCTTC.

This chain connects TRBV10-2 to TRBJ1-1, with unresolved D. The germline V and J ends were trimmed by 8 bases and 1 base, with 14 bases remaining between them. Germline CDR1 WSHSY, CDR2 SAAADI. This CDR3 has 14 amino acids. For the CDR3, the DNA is TGCGCCAGCGCCATGGCCAGTTCGAACACTGAAGCTTTCTTT. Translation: CASAMASSNTEAFF.

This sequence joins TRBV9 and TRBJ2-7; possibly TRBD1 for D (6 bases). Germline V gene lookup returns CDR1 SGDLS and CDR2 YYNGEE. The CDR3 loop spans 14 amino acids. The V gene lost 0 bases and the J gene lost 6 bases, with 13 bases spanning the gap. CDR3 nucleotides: TGTGCCAGCAGCGTAGGGGGACAATCTAGCGAGCAGTACTTC. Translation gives CASSVGGQSSEQYF.

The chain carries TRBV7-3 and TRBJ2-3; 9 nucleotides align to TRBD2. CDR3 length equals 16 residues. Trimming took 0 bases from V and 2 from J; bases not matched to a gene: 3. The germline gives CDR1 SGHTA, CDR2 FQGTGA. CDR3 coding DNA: TGTGCCAGCAGCTTAACTCTAGCGGGGAACACAGATACGCAGTATTTT. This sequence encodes CASSLTLAGNTDTQYF.

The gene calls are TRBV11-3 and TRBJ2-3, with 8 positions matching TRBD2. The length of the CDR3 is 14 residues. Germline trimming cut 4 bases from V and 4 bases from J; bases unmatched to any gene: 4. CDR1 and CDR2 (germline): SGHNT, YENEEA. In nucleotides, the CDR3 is TGTGCCAGCAGCTCCAGCGGGAGCGCAGATACGCAGTATTTT. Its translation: CASSSSGSADTQYF.

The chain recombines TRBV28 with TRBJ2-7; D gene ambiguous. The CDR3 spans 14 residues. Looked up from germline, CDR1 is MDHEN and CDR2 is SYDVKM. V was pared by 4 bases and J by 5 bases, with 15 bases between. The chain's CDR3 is CASSSPSVRNEQYF. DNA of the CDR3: TGTGCCAGCAGTTCCCCGAGCGTTCGTAACGAGCAGTACTTC. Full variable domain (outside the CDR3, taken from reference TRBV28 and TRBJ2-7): DVKVTQSSRYLVKRTGEKVFLECVQDMDHENMFWYRQDPGLGLRLIYFSYDVKMKEKGDIPEGYSVSREKKERFSLILESASTNQTSMYLCASSSPSVRNEQYFGPGTRLTVT.

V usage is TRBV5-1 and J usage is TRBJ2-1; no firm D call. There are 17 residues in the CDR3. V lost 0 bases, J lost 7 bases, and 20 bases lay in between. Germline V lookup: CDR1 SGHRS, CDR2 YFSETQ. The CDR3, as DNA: TGCGCCAGCAGCTTGGTGTTCGAGTCCTTCGCTAGGAATGAGCAGTTCTTC. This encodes CASSLVFESFARNEQFF.

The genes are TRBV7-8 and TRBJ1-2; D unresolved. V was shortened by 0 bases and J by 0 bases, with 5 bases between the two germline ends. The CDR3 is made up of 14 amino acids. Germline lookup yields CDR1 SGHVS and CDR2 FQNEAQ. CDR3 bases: TGTGCCAGCAGCTTAGCAGAAACTAACTATGGCTACACCTTC. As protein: CASSLAETNYGYTF.

CDR3 loop: CASRKQGNQPQHF. The CDR3 DNA sequence: TGTGCCAGCAGAAAACAGGGCAATCAGCCCCAGCATTTT. The gene calls are TRBV5-6 and TRBJ1-5, with D possibly being TRBD1 (5 bases). The germline V and J ends were trimmed by 5 bases and 2 bases, with 8 bases remaining between them. CDR3 length: 13 amino acids. Germline V gene lookup returns CDR1 SGHDT and CDR2 YYEEEE.

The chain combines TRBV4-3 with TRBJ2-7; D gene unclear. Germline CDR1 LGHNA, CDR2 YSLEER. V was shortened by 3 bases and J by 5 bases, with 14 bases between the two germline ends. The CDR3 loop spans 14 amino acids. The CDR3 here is CASSQGSKENEQYF. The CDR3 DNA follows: TGCGCCAGCAGCCAGGGATCAAAAGAAAACGAGCAGTACTTC.